The table lists the clone carrying this T cell receptor beta chain with a few counts. Its target is not known. Uncontrolled infection, other autoimmune disease, pregnancy or lactation led to exclusion. PBMCs stemmed from approximately 10 ml fresh peripheral blood. The record originates from a study of T cells in Graves' hyperthyroidism and ophthalmopathy. Study-wide background: Sampling of peripheral blood happened at initial diagnosis, prior to any treatment. The study, taken as a whole, reports: Among thyroid clonotypes expanded above 0.001, most also appeared in blood.

V trimming: 5 bases; J trimming: 7 bases; junction bases outside the gene matches: 1. The V gene's germline CDR1 is LNHDA and CDR2 SQIVND (reference sequence). This CDR3 region has 14 residues. What was amplified from RNA transcripts were TCR beta CDR3 regions. First-round RT-PCR of the TCR CDR3 relied on the HTBI primer set. Each CDR3 protein gets one entry after TCRdb re-called the multiplex PCR reads with MiXCR. There are 300,000 or so distinct CDR3 sequences in the sample; roughly 15% occur only once, and approximately 33% lies in the top ten. This TCR was sampled from a man aged 25 to 40 with Graves' hyperthyroidism. The source material was blood. This chain links TRBV19 with TRBJ2-1; 14 nucleotides agree with TRBD2. As DNA, the CDR3 is TGTGCCAGTAGTTGGACTAGCGGGAGGAATGAGCAGTTCTTC. It translates to CASSWTSGRNEQFF.